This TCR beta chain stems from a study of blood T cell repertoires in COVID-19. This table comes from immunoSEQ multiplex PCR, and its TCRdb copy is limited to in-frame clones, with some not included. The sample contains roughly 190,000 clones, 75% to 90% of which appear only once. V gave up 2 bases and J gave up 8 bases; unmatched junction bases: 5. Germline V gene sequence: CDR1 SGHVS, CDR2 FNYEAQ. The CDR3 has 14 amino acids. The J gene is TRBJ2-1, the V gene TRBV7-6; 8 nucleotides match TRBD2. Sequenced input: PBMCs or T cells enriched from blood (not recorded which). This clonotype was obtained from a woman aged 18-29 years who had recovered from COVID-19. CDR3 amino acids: CASSLREGRDEQFF. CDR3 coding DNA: TGTGCCAGCAGCTTACGGGAGGGGAGGGATGAGCAGTTCTTC.